Here is one TCR beta chain with its context. The PCR made use of 60 Vbeta and 13 Jbeta primers. This table comes from immunoSEQ multiplex PCR, and its TCRdb copy is limited to in-frame clones, with some not included. The sample has 100,000 to 150,000 clones, roughly 15% seen once. The sample is drawn from a study of cytomegalovirus exposure and HLA in healthy donors. This CDR3 is 15 amino acids long. V lost 3 bases to trimming and J lost 2 bases; unmatched junction nucleotides: 4. Germline-derived CDR1 and CDR2 are MDHEN and SYDVKM. The origin of this receptor is a female donor in good health and CMV-seropositive. Material: PBMCs. This rearrangement joins TRBV28 to TRBJ2-4, with 7 bases fitting TRBD2. The CDR3 DNA is TGTGCCAGCAGTTTCCCGGGAGGAACCAAAAACATTCAGTACTTC. It specifies CASSFPGGTKNIQYF.